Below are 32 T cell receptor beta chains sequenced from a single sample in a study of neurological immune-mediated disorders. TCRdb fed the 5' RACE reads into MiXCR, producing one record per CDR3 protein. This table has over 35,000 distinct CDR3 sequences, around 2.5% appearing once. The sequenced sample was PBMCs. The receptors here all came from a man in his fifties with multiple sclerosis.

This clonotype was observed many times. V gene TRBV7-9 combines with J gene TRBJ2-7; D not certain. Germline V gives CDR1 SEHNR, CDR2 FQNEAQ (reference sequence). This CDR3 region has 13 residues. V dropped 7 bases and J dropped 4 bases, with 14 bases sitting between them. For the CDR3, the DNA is TGTGCCAGCAACCGGCTTACGAGTTACGAGCAGTACTTC. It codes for CASNRLTSYEQYF.

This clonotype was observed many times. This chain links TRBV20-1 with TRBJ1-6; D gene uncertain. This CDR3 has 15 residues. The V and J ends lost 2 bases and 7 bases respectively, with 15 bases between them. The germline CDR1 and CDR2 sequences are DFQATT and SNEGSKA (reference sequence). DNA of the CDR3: TGCAGTGCTAGAAGTAGTACCCTTTTCAATTCACCCCTCCACTTT. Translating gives CSARSSTLFNSPLHF.

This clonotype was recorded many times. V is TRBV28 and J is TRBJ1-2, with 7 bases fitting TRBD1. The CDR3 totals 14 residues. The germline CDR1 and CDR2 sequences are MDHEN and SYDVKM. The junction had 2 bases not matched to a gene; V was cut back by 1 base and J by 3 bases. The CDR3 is CASSLYRGHYGYTF. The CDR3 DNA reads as TGTGCCAGCAGTTTATACAGGGGACACTATGGCTACACCTTC.

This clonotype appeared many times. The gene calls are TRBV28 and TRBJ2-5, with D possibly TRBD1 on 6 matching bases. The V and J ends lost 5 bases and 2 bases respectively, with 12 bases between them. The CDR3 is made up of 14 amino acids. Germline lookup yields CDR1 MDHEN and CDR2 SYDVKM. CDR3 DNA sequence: TGTGCCAGCAGTCCCCGACAGGAGCAAGAGACCCAGTACTTC. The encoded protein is CASSPRQEQETQYF.

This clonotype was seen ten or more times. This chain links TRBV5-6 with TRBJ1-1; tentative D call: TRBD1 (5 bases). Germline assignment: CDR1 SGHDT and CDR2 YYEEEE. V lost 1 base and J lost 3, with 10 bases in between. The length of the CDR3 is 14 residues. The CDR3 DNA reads TGTGCCAGCAGCTTGTATGGGGCGGACACTGAAGCTTTCTTT. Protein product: CASSLYGADTEAFF.

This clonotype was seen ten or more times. The CDR3 coding sequence is TGCGCCAGCAGCTTGGGGGGACAGACAAACTATGGCTACACCTTC. Translated: CASSLGGQTNYGYTF. J is TRBJ1-2 and V is TRBV5-1; 7 bases are shared with TRBD1. The V gene end was trimmed by 0 bases and the J gene end by 2 bases; junction bases not matched to a gene: 4. The CDR3 runs 15 residues. Germline V gene lookup returns CDR1 SGHRS and CDR2 YFSETQ.

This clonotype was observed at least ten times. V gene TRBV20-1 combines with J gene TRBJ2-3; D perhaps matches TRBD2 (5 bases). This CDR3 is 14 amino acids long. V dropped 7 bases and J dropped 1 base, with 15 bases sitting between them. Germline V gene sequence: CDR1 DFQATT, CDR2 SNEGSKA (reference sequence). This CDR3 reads CSGADSDRTDTQYF. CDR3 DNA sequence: TGCAGTGGGGCGGATAGCGACCGCACAGATACGCAGTATTTT.

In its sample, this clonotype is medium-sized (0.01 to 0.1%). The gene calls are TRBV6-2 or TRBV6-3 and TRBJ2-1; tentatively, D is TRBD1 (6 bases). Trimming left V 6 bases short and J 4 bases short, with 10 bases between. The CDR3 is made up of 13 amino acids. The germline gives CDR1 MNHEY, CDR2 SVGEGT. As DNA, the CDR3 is TGTGCCAGCAGAACAGGGTTTTACAATGAGCAGTTCTTC. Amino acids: CASRTGFYNEQFF.

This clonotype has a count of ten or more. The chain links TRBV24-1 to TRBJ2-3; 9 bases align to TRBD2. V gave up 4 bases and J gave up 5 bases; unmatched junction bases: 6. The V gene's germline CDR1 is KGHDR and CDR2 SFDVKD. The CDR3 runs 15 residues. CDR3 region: CATSDQSGGQDTQYF. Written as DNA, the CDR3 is TGTGCCACCAGTGACCAGAGCGGGGGGCAAGATACGCAGTATTTT.

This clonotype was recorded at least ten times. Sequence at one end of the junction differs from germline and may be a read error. CDR3 loop: CASSPSGDRNSPLNF. In DNA form, the CDR3 reads TGTGCCAGCAGCCCTTCCGGGGATCGTAATTCACCCCTCAACTTT. The V and J genes are TRBV9 and TRBJ1-6; D gene ambiguous. This CDR3 spans 15 amino acids. Per the germline V gene, CDR1 is SGDLS and CDR2 is YYNGEE.

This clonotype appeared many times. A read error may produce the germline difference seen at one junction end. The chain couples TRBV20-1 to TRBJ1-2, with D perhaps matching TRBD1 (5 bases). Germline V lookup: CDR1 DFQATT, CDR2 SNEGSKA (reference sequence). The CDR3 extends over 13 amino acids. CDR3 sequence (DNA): TGCAGTGCAAGAGATATAGGGGAAGGAGGCTACACCTTC. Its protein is CSARDIGEGGYTF.

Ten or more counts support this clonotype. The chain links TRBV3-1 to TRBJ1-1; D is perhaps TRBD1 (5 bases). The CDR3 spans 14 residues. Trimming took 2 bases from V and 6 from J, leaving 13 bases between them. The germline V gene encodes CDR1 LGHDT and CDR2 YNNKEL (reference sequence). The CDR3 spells CASSQRGFAAEAFF. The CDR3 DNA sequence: TGTGCCAGCAGCCAACGGGGGTTTGCGGCTGAAGCTTTCTTT.

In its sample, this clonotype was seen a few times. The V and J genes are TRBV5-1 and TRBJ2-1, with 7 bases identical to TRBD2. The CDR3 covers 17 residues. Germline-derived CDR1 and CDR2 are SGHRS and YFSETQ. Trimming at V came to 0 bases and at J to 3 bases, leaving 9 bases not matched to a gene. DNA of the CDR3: TGCGCCAGCAGCTTGGCCGAAGCGGGGTGGGGCTACAATGAGCAGTTCTTC. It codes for CASSLAEAGWGYNEQFF.

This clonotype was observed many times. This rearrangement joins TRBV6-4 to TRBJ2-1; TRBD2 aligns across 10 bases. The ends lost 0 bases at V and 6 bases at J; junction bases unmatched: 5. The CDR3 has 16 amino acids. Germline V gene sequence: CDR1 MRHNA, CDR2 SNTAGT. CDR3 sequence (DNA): TGTGCCAGCAGTGACTCTGTTAGCGGGGGGAGCAATGAGCAGTTCTTC. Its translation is CASSDSVSGGSNEQFF.

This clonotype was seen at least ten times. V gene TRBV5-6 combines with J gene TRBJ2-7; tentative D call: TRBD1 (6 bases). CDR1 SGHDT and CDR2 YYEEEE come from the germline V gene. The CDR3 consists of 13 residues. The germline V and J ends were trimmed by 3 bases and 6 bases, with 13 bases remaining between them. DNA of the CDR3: TGTGCCAGCAGCTCAACGGGACACCCCGAGCAGTACTTC. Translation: CASSSTGHPEQYF. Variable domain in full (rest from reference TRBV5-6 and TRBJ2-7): DAGVTQSPTHLIKTRGQQVTLRCSPKSGHDTVSWYQQALGQGPQFIFQYYEEEERQRGNFPDRFSGHQFPNYSSELNVNALLLGDSALYLCASSSTGHPEQYFGPGTRLTVT.

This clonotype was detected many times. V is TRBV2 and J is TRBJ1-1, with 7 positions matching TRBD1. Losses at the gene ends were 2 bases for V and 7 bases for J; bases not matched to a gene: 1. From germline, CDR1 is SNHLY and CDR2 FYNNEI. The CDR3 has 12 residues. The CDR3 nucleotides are TGTGCCAGCAGTGAACAGGGGGTTGAAGCTTTCTTT. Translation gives CASSEQGVEAFF.

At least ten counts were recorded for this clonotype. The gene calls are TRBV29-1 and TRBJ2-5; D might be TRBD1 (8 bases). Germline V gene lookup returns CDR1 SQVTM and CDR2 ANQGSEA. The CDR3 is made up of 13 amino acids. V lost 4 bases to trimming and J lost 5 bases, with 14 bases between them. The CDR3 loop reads CSVGTGTTETQYF. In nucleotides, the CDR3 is TGCAGCGTTGGGACAGGGACTACCGAGACCCAGTACTTC. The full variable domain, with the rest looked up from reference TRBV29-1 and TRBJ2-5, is SAVISQKPSRDICQRGTSLTIQCQVDSQVTMMFWYRQQPGQSLTLIATANQGSEATYESGFVIDKFPISRPNLTFSTLTVSNMSPEDSSIYLCSVGTGTTETQYFGPGTRLLVL.

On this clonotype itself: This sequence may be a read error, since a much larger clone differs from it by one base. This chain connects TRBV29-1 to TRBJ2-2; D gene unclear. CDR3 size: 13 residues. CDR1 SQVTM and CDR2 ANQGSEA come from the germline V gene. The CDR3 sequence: CSVRRLSTRELFF. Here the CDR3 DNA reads TGCAGCGTTAGAAGGCTAAGCACCAGGGAGCTGTTTTTT.

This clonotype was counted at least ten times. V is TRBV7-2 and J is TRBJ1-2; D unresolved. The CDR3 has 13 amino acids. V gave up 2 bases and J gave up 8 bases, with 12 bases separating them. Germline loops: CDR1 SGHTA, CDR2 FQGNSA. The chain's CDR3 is CASSLLLIEGYTF. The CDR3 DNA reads TGTGCCAGCAGCTTATTATTGATAGAAGGCTACACCTTC.

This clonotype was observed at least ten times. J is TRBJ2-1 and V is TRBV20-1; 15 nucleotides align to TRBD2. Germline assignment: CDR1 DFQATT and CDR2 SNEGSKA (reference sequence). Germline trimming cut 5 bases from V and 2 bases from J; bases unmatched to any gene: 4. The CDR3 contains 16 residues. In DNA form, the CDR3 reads TGCAGTGCTCCTGGACTAGCGGGGGGGCCCTACAATGAGCAGTTCTTC. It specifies CSAPGLAGGPYNEQFF.

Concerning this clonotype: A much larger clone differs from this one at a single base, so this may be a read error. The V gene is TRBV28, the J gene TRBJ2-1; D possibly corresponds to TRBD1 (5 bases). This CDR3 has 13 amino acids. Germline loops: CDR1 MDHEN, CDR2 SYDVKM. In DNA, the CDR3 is TGTGCCAACAGTTTTTTCGGCAGGGATCAGCAGTTCTTC. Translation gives CANSFFGRDQQFF.

The CDR3 here is CASSLGGPKAEKLFF. The DNA for the CDR3 is TGTGCCAGCAGCTTAGGGGGCCCTAAGGCTGAAAAACTGTTTTTT. This chain joins TRBV7-9 and TRBJ1-4; D might be TRBD1 (5 bases). CDR3 length: 15 amino acids. Deletions cut 1 base from V and 7 bases from J, with 13 bases between. CDR1 is SEHNR and CDR2 is FQNEAQ in the germline V gene (reference sequence). The full variable domain, completed using reference TRBV7-9 and TRBJ1-4, is DTGVSQNPRHKITKRGQNVTFRCDPISEHNRLYWYRQTLGQGPEFLTYFQNEAQLEKSRLLSDRFSAERPKGSFSTLEIQRTEQGDSAMYLCASSLGGPKAEKLFFGSGTQLSVL.

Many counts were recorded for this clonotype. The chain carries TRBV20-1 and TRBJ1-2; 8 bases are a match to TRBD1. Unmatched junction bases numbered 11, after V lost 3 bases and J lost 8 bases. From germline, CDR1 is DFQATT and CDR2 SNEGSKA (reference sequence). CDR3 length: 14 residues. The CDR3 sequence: CSASPGQGEGGYTF. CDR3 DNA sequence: TGCAGTGCTAGCCCTGGACAGGGAGAAGGGGGCTACACCTTC.

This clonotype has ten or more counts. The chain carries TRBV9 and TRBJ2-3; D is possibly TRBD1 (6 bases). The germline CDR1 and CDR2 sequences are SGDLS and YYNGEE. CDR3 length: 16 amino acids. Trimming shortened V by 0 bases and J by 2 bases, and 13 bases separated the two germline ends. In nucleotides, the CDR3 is TGTGCCAGCAGCGTAGAGGGGGTCGTTTCCACAGATACGCAGTATTTT. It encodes CASSVEGVVSTDTQYF.

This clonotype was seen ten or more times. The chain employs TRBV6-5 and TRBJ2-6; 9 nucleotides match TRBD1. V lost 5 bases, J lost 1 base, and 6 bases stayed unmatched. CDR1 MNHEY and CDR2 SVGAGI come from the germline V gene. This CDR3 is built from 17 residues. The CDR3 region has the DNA TGTGCCAGCAGTCCCGGACAGGGGAAATCTGGGGCCAACGTCCTGACTTTC. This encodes CASSPGQGKSGANVLTF.

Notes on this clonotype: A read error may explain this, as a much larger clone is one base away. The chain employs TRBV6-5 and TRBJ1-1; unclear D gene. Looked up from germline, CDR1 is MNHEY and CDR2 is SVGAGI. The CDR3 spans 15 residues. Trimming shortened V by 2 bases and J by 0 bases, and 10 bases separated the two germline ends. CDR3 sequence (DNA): TGTGCCAGCAGTTACCAGCAAAAAATGAACACTGAAGCTTTCTTT. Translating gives CASSYQQKMNTEAFF.

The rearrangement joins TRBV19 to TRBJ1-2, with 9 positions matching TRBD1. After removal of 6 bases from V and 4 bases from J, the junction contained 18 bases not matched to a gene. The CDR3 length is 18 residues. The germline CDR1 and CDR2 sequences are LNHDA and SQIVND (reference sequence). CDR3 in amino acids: CASRDAATGTGFLYGYTF. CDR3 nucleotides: TGTGCCAGTAGGGACGCTGCCACCGGGACAGGGTTTCTCTATGGCTACACCTTC.

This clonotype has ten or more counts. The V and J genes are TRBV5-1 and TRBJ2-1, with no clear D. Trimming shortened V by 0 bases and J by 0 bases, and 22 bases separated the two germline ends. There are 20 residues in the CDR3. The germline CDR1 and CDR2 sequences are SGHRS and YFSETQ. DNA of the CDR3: TGCGCCAGCAGCTTGGAACGGGTCCCCGCCAGAATCAGCTCCTACAATGAGCAGTTCTTC. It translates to CASSLERVPARISSYNEQFF.

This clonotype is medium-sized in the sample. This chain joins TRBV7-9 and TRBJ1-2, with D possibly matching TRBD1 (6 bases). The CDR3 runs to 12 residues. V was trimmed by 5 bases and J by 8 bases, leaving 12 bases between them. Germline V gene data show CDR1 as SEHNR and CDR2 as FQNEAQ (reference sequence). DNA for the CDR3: TGTGCCAGCAGCCCCGGTCAGGGGGGCTACACCTTC. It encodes CASSPGQGGYTF.

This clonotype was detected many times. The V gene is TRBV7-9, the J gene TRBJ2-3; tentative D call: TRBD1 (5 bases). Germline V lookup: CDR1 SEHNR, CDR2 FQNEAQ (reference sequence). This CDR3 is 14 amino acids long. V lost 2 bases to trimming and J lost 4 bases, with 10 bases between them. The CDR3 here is CASSLQGGSDTQYF. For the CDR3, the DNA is TGTGCCAGCAGCTTACAGGGTGGGTCAGATACGCAGTATTTT.

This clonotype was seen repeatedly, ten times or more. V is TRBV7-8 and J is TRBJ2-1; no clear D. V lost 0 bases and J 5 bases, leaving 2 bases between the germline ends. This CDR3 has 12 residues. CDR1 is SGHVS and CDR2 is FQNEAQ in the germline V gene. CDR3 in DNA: TGTGCCAGCAGCTTAGCGAACAATGAGCAGTTCTTC. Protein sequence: CASSLANNEQFF. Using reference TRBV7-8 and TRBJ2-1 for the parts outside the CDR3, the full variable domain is GAGVSQSPRYKVAKRGQDVALRCDPISGHVSLFWYQQALGQGPEFLTYFQNEAQLDKSGLPSDRFFAERPEGSVSTLKIQRTQQEDSAVYLCASSLANNEQFFGPGTRLTVL.

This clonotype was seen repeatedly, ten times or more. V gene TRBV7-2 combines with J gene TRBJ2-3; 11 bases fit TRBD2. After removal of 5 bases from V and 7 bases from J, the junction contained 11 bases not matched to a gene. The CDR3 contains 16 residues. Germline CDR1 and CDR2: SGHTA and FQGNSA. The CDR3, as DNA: TGTGCCAGCAGCATAACCGGGACTAGCGGTTCTAATACGCAGTATTTT. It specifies CASSITGTSGSNTQYF.